This record concerns one T cell receptor (beta chain) sequence. The antigen is unknown. The data originate from a study of T cell responses to AZD1222 COVID-19 vaccine. General study points: With dominance at 160-218 and 743-854, vaccine-associated CD4 TCRs spanned spike. Donors, mostly white British, included more females; clonal diversity was possibly underestimated.

Using immunoSEQ multiplex PCR, the repertoire was profiled, and TCRdb retains in-frame clones only, with some absent. The data contain roughly 95,000 clones, roughly nine tenths of them singletons. Sequencing was performed on peripheral blood, taken 28 days after the second AZD1222 dose. The clonotype originates from an adult who received the AZD1222 COVID-19 vaccine.

CDR3 coding DNA: TGTGCCAGTAGTAGCGGACGGAGCACAGATACGCAGTATTTT. Its translation: CASSSGRSTDTQYF. The genes are TRBV19 and TRBJ2-3; D not certain. CDR3 length equals 14 residues. The ends were cut back, 4 bases at V and 0 bases at J, with 8 bases in the middle. Germline loops: CDR1 LNHDA, CDR2 SQIVND (reference sequence).